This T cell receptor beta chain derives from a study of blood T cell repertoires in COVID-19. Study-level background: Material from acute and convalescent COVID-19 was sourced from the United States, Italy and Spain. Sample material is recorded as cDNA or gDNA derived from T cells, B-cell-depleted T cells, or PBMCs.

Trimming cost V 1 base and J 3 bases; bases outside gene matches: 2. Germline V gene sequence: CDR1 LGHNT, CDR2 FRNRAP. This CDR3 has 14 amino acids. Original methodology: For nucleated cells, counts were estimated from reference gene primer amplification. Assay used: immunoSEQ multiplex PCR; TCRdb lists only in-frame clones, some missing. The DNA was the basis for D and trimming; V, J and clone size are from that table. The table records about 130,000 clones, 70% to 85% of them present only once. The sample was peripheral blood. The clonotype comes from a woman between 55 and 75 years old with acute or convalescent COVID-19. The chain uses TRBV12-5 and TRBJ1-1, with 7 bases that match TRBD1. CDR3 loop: CASGLGQGYTEAFF. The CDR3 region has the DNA TGTGCTAGTGGTTTGGGACAGGGTTACACTGAAGCTTTCTTT.